These T cell receptor beta chains were read from a single sample in a study of radiation and T cells in renal cell carcinoma. The protocol was immunoSEQ multiplex PCR, while the TCRdb copy is restricted to in-frame clones and leaves out a portion. The sample comprises 14,000 to 15,000 clones, 62% of which are singletons, and around 17% rests with the top ten. The specimen was tumor tissue, collected from a patient whose treatment was nephrectomy without radiotherapy. The receptors derive from a man in his fifties or sixties with renal cell carcinoma. Both conserved end residues are part of each CDR3. D genes are given only for firm matches. Clone size is shown for a subset of rows, as once, few, many or a class of expanded clone.

V: TRBV29-1; D: NA; size: NA; J: TRBJ1-1; CDR3: CSVVNTEAFF; DNA: TGCAGCGTTGTAAACACTGAAGCTTTCTTT
V: TRBV15; D: NA; size: NA; J: TRBJ2-3; CDR3: CATSRTRFTDTQYF; DNA: TGTGCCACCAGCAGGACTAGATTCACAGATACGCAGTATTTT
V: TRBV28; D: NA; size: NA; J: TRBJ2-3; CDR3: CASSFGGSRADTQYF; DNA: TGTGCCAGCAGCTTCGGGGGTTCTAGGGCAGATACGCAGTATTTT
V: TRBV7-9; D: NA; size: NA; J: TRBJ1-3; CDR3: CASSPADTIYF; DNA: TGTGCCAGCAGCCCTGCCGACACCATATATTTT
V: TRBV4-2; D: TRBD2; size: few; J: TRBJ2-1; CDR3: CASSQTSGNGNEQFF; DNA: TGTGCCAGCAGCCAGACTAGCGGGAATGGGAATGAGCAGTTCTTC
V: TRBV5-6; D: TRBD1; size: NA; J: TRBJ2-5; CDR3: CASSATGIETQYF; DNA: TGTGCCAGCAGCGCGACAGGGATAGAGACCCAGTACTTC
V: TRBV5-6; D: NA; size: once; J: TRBJ2-3; CDR3: CASSPLSDTQYF; DNA: TGTGCCAGCAGCCCGCTGTCGGATACGCAGTATTTT
V: TRBV28; D: NA; size: NA; J: TRBJ2-5; CDR3: CASSFPAKTGSEETQYF; DNA: TGTGCCAGCAGTTTCCCCGCTAAAACAGGGAGTGAAGAGACCCAGTACTTC
V: TRBV28; D: NA; size: NA; J: TRBJ2-5; CDR3: CASSSTRAAGTQYF; DNA: TGTGCCAGCAGTTCGACTAGGGCCGCAGGGACCCAGTACTTC
V: TRBV5-1; D: NA; size: NA; J: TRBJ2-7; CDR3: CASSLNNPYEQYF; DNA: TGCGCCAGCAGCTTGAACAACCCCTACGAGCAGTACTTC
V: TRBV7-2; D: NA; size: few; J: TRBJ2-1; CDR3: CASSSSSGSSYNEQFF; DNA: TGTGCCAGCAGCTCCTCCTCGGGGAGCTCCTACAATGAGCAGTTCTTC
V: TRBV11-2; D: NA; size: NA; J: TRBJ2-2; CDR3: CASSYEQNTGELFF; DNA: TGTGCCAGCAGTTACGAGCAGAACACCGGGGAGCTGTTTTTT
V: TRBV27; D: NA; size: NA; J: TRBJ2-6; CDR3: CASSLWAGTGANVLTF; DNA: TGTGCCAGCAGTTTATGGGCAGGGACAGGGGCCAACGTCCTGACTTTC
V: TRBV5-4; D: TRBD1; size: NA; J: TRBJ1-6; CDR3: CASSLEGQGGTPLHF; DNA: TGTGCCAGCAGCCTTGAGGGACAGGGAGGAACACCCCTCCACTTT
V: TRBV6-6; D: NA; size: NA; J: TRBJ2-1; CDR3: CASSSQDRNDEQFF; DNA: TGTGCCAGCAGTTCCCAGGACCGAAACGATGAGCAGTTCTTC
V: TRBV11-2; D: NA; size: NA; J: TRBJ1-1; CDR3: CASSSATRRAEAFF; DNA: TGTGCCAGCAGCTCTGCAACCCGACGGGCTGAAGCTTTCTTT
V: TRBV25-1; D: TRBD1; size: NA; J: TRBJ2-3; CDR3: CASSEYTSGTVSTDTQYF; DNA: TGTGCCAGCAGTGAATATACCTCCGGGACAGTAAGCACAGATACGCAGTATTTT
V: TRBV19; D: NA; size: medium-sized; J: TRBJ1-3; CDR3: CASSIDPGVRAGNTIYF; DNA: TGTGCCAGTAGTATAGATCCGGGGGTTAGAGCCGGAAACACCATATATTTT
V: TRBV11-2; D: NA; size: NA; J: TRBJ1-1; CDR3: CASSLVASDTEAFF; DNA: TGTGCCAGCAGCTTAGTAGCCAGCGACACTGAAGCTTTCTTT
V: TRBV7-2; D: TRBD2; size: few; J: TRBJ2-1; CDR3: CASSLFSSGSYNEQFF; DNA: TGTGCCAGCAGCTTATTCTCTAGCGGCTCCTACAATGAGCAGTTCTTC
V: TRBV5-1; D: TRBD2; size: NA; J: TRBJ2-7; CDR3: CASSLAPAGDLYEQYF; DNA: TGCGCCAGCAGCTTGGCCCCAGCGGGGGACCTGTACGAGCAGTACTTC
V: TRBV2; D: TRBD1; size: few; J: TRBJ2-2; CDR3: CASKFRGTGELFF; DNA: TGTGCCAGCAAGTTCAGGGGGACCGGGGAGCTGTTTTTT
V: TRBV9; D: NA; size: NA; J: TRBJ2-3; CDR3: CASSTGHRRERSTDTQYF; DNA: TGTGCCAGCAGCACGGGACACAGGCGGGAGAGGAGCACAGATACGCAGTATTTT
V: TRBV2; D: NA; size: NA; J: TRBJ2-5; CDR3: CASKAGASQETQYF; DNA: TGTGCCAGCAAGGCAGGGGCATCTCAAGAGACCCAGTACTTC
V: TRBV19; D: NA; size: NA; J: TRBJ1-4; CDR3: CASTGMPHEKLFF; DNA: TGTGCCAGTACCGGGATGCCACATGAAAAACTGTTTTTT
V: TRBV15; D: NA; size: NA; J: TRBJ2-1; CDR3: CATRPRSLGNEQFF; DNA: TGTGCCACCAGACCCAGGAGCTTGGGGAATGAGCAGTTCTTC
V: TRBV2; D: TRBD1; size: few; J: TRBJ1-6; CDR3: CASNPGQRINNSPLHF; DNA: TGTGCCAGCAATCCGGGACAGAGGATAAATAATTCACCCCTCCACTTT
V: TRBV11-2; D: TRBD2; size: NA; J: TRBJ2-2; CDR3: CASSLRSSGTTTSTGELFF; DNA: TGTGCCAGCAGCTTACGATCTAGCGGGACCACGACGAGCACCGGGGAGCTGTTTTTT
V: TRBV5-1; D: NA; size: few; J: TRBJ2-2; CDR3: CASSLLSTNTGELFF; DNA: TGCGCCAGCAGCTTGCTTTCCACGAACACCGGGGAGCTGTTTTTT
V: TRBV6-1; D: TRBD2; size: NA; J: TRBJ2-3; CDR3: CASSEVVAGGHRTDTQYF; DNA: TGTGCCAGCAGTGAAGTGGTAGCGGGGGGCCATCGCACAGATACGCAGTATTTT
V: TRBV18; D: NA; size: NA; J: TRBJ2-1; CDR3: CASSPPGEQGRNEQFF; DNA: TGTGCCAGCTCACCACCAGGAGAACAGGGTCGCAATGAGCAGTTCTTC
V: TRBV5-1; D: NA; size: NA; J: TRBJ1-3; CDR3: CASSSTTSDSGNTIYF; DNA: TGCGCCAGCAGCTCAACTACCAGTGACTCTGGAAACACCATATATTTT
V: TRBV9; D: NA; size: NA; J: TRBJ2-7; CDR3: CASSGGLGAGDYEQYF; DNA: TGTGCCAGCAGCGGGGGACTGGGGGCAGGTGACTACGAGCAGTACTTC